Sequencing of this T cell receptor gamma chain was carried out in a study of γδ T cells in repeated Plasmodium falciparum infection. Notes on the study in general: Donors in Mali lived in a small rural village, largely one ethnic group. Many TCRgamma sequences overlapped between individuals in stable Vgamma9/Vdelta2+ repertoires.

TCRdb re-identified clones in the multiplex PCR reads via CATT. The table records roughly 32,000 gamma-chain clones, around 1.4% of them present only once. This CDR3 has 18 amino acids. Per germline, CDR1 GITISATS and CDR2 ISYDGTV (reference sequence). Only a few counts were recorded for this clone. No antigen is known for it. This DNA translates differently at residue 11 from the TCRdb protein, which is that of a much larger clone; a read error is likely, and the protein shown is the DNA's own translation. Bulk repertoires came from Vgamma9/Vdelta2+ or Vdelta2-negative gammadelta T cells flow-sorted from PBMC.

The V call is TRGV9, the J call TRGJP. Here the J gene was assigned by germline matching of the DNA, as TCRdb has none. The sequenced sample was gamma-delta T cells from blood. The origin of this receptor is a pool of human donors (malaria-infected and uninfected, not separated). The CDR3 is CALWEASDEESGKKIKVF. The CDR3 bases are TGTGCCTTGTGGGAGGCATCCGACGAAGAGTCGGGCAAAAAAATCAAGGTATTT.